One TCR beta chain is described in this entry. Its specificity is unknown. These data originate in a study of T cell responses to AZD1222 COVID-19 vaccine. Findings and caveats of the study: Spike-wide coverage was observed for vaccine-associated CD4 TCRs, with dominant responses at 160-218 and 743-854. Recipients of two AZD1222 doses showed rising Spike-specific TCR breadth and depth. Possibly, clonal diversity was underestimated; donors were largely white British and included more females.

Sequencing used immunoSEQ multiplex PCR; TCRdb keeps in-frame clones, though not all of them. In the table there are 85,000 or so clones, about 90% of which are singletons. The CDR3 covers 16 residues. Germline values: CDR1 SGHKS, CDR2 YYEKEE (reference sequence). V was cut by 4 bases and J by 5 bases, with 18 bases left in between. The receptor was derived from an adult in good health. The rearrangement uses TRBV5-5 and TRBJ2-2, with D tentatively TRBD2 (6 bases). The sequenced sample was peripheral blood, obtained on day 0 of AZD1222 vaccination. The CDR3 sequence is CASSLSVGRGTGELFF. The DNA of the CDR3 is TGTGCCAGCAGCCTGAGTGTGGGGCGGGGTACCGGGGAGCTGTTTTTT.